The 5 T cell receptor beta chains reported below all come from one sample, sequenced in a study of T cell changes during pregnancy in multiple sclerosis. Produced via immunoSEQ multiplex PCR; TCRdb's table is partial and in-frame only. The data show 12,000 or so clones, around 86% seen once. The source was CD8+ T cells from peripheral blood mononuclear cells, collected in the second trimester of pregnancy. These receptors all come from a female donor in good health, enrolled as a control in a pregnancy study.

The J gene is TRBJ2-7, the V gene TRBV4-2; 16 bases are shared with TRBD2. The V segment lost 3 bases and the J segment 6 bases; nucleotides outside the gene matches: 8. From germline, CDR1 is LGHNA and CDR2 YNFKEQ. The CDR3 loop spans 17 amino acids. DNA of the CDR3: TGTGCCAGCAGCCAGGGACTAGCGGGAGGGTTGATACCCGAGCAGTACTTC. Encoded protein: CASSQGLAGGLIPEQYF.

The rearrangement links TRBV9 to TRBJ2-2; 7 bases agree with TRBD1. CDR1 and CDR2 (germline): SGDLS, YYNGEE. The CDR3 loop spans 14 amino acids. Losses at the gene ends were 0 bases for V and 7 bases for J; bases not matched to a gene: 3. CDR3 residues: CASSVAQGVGELFF. The CDR3 DNA reads TGTGCCAGCAGCGTAGCTCAGGGGGTCGGGGAGCTGTTTTTT.

The V gene is TRBV4-1, the J gene TRBJ2-7; D call uncertain. CDR3 length equals 15 residues. Germline V gives CDR1 MGHRA, CDR2 YSYEKL. Trimming took off 4 bases at V and 0 bases at J, with 13 bases between the two ends. The CDR3 region is CASSPFRTASYEQYF. The CDR3 coding sequence is TGCGCCAGCAGCCCCTTTAGAACAGCCTCCTACGAGCAGTACTTC.

The gene calls are TRBV25-1 and TRBJ1-3, with 10 bases matching TRBD1. The length of the CDR3 is 16 residues. V shed 4 bases, J shed 3 bases, and the junction held 6 bases outside the gene matches. CDR1 MGHDK and CDR2 SYGVNS come from the germline V gene. The CDR3 DNA sequence: TGTGCCAGCAGTGGCCCGGGACAGGGGAATGGAAACACCATATATTTT. Protein: CASSGPGQGNGNTIYF.

V and J are TRBV6-4 and TRBJ2-3; 10 bases fit TRBD2. The CDR3 consists of 16 residues. V shed 0 bases, J shed 0 bases, and the junction held 0 bases outside the gene matches. CDR1 and CDR2 (germline): MRHNA, SNTAGT. The CDR3 DNA follows: TGTGCCAGCAGTGACTCGACTAGCGGGAGCACAGATACGCAGTATTTT. Translated, it gives CASSDSTSGSTDTQYF.